Below are 8 T cell receptor beta chains sequenced from a single sample in a study of shared clonotypes between healthy human individuals. Clones were read by immunoSEQ multiplex PCR, and TCRdb kept only the in-frame ones, dropping some. The sample shows fewer than 850,000 clones, 72% of them seen only once. The sample was memory CD4+ T cells sorted from blood. The subset denotes: CD45RA-negative fraction. The receptor set was obtained from a woman between 25 and 40 years old in good health.

The chain uses TRBV5-1 and TRBJ2-6, with 14 bases matching TRBD2. Per germline, CDR1 SGHRS and CDR2 YFSETQ. Trimming removed 4 bases from V and 2 bases from J; junction bases left unmatched: 2. The CDR3 runs to 17 residues. The CDR3 is CASSVTSGRAGANVLTF. In nucleotides, the CDR3 is TGCGCCAGCAGCGTGACTAGCGGGAGGGCTGGGGCCAACGTCCTGACTTTC.

The V gene is TRBV30, the J gene TRBJ1-4; D gene uncertain. The CDR3 consists of 14 residues. Germline CDR1 and CDR2: GTSNPN and SVGIG (reference sequence). V was cut by 0 bases and J by 0 bases, with 5 bases left in between. The CDR3 DNA sequence: TGTGCCTGGAGTGTACAGTCAACTAATGAAAAACTGTTTTTT. It encodes CAWSVQSTNEKLFF.

CDR3 bases: TGTGCCAGCTCACCGTCCCAGGGGAGGGCAGATACGCAGTATTTT. This translates into CASSPSQGRADTQYF. The chain joins TRBV18 to TRBJ2-3; a possible D gene is TRBD2 (7 bases). Germline V CDR1 and CDR2: KGHSH, LQKENI. The ends were cut back, 3 bases at V and 4 bases at J, with 14 bases in the middle. The CDR3 totals 15 residues.

The gene calls are TRBV5-8 and TRBJ1-5; 12 nucleotides match TRBD1. Germline assignment: CDR1 SGHTS and CDR2 YDEGEE. The CDR3 sequence is 14 residues long. The junction had 4 bases not matched to a gene; V was cut back by 7 bases and J by 5 bases. CDR3 nucleotide sequence: TGTGCCAGCGCCGGGACAGGGGGCGATCAGCCCCAGCATTTT. It encodes CASAGTGGDQPQHF.

This sequence joins TRBV2 and TRBJ1-5; D gene uncertain. The germline gives CDR1 SNHLY, CDR2 FYNNEI. This CDR3 is 13 amino acids long. V shed 10 bases and J shed 2 bases, with 12 bases lying between them. This CDR3 is CATGRDRNQPQHF. The DNA of the CDR3 is TGTGCCACAGGCCGGGATCGCAATCAGCCCCAGCATTTT.

The V call is TRBV5-1, the J call TRBJ2-1; D not resolved. From germline, CDR1 is SGHRS and CDR2 YFSETQ. CDR3 length: 14 amino acids. Trimming left V 0 bases short and J 7 bases short, with 11 bases between. CDR3 DNA: TGCGCCAGCAGCTTGGTTATTCCCGGTAATGAGCAGTTCTTC. Translation gives CASSLVIPGNEQFF.

Only one count was recorded for this clone. This chain uses TRBV27 with TRBJ2-5, with D perhaps matching TRBD1 or TRBD2 (5 bases each). The J call may be in error: the DNA end matches TRBJ2-7 better. Germline values: CDR1 MNHEY, CDR2 SMNVEV (reference sequence). There are 13 residues in the CDR3. CDR3 sequence reads: CASGDATPYEQYF. CDR3 nucleotide sequence: TGTGCCAGCGGGGACGCTACACCCTACGAGCAGTACTTC.

The rearrangement joins TRBV7-2 to TRBJ1-6, with 9 bases fitting TRBD1. The trim removed 5 bases at V and 10 bases at J, leaving 12 bases unmatched. Looked up from germline, CDR1 is SGHTA and CDR2 is FQGNSA. There are 16 residues in the CDR3. Written as DNA, the CDR3 is TGTGCCAGCAGCCCACAGGGGGCGGGGAACGGGTCACCCCTCCACTTT. It codes for CASSPQGAGNGSPLHF.